Presented here are 32 T cell receptor beta chains from one specimen sequenced in a study of cytomegalovirus exposure and HLA in healthy donors. The PCR employed 60 Vbeta primers together with 13 Jbeta primers. Profiling relied on immunoSEQ multiplex PCR, and the TCRdb table lists in-frame clones only, not all of them. The data show over 65,000 clones, 65% to 70% seen once. The sequenced sample consisted of PBMCs. These receptor sequences come from a woman aged 45-59 years in good health and CMV-seropositive.

This rearrangement joins TRBV7-9 to TRBJ2-7; TRBD1 matches 7 bases. Germline values: CDR1 SEHNR, CDR2 FQNEAQ (reference sequence). The V segment lost 6 bases and the J segment 7 bases; nucleotides outside the gene matches: 6. The CDR3 extends over 12 amino acids. CDR3 nucleotides: TGTGCCAGCAGTACAGGGGTAGGAGAGCAGTACGTC. Translation gives CASSTGVGEQYV.

The chain combines TRBV5-1 with TRBJ1-5; 7 bases align to TRBD1. Germline CDR1 SGHRS, CDR2 YFSETQ. V dropped 0 bases and J dropped 6; count of bases not matched to a gene: 6. This CDR3 has 15 amino acids. CDR3: CASSLASGGGQPQHF. In nucleotides, the CDR3 is TGCGCCAGCAGCTTGGCCTCAGGGGGAGGTCAGCCCCAGCATTTT.

This sequence joins TRBV5-1 and TRBJ2-1; TRBD2 aligns across 9 bases. The CDR3 totals 17 residues. Germline CDR1 is SGHRS and CDR2 is YFSETQ. Trimming removed 0 bases from V and 2 bases from J; junction bases left unmatched: 6. CDR3 DNA: TGCGCCAGCAGCTTGGTCCCGCGGGGGGGCGCCTACAATGAGCAGTTCTTC. Translated, it gives CASSLVPRGGAYNEQFF.

The chain combines TRBV10-2 with TRBJ1-2; D is unresolved. This CDR3 region has 13 residues. V was cut by 4 bases and J by 4 bases, with 10 bases left in between. Germline lookup yields CDR1 WSHSY and CDR2 SAAADI. CDR3: CASSGNSLYGYTF. The CDR3 DNA reads TGCGCCAGCAGTGGTAACAGCCTCTATGGCTACACCTTC.

The chain has TRBV19 and TRBJ2-3; TRBD2 agrees at 12 bases. V shed 5 bases, J shed 3 bases, and the junction held 6 bases outside the gene matches. The CDR3 covers 16 residues. Germline V gene data show CDR1 as LNHDA and CDR2 as SQIVND (reference sequence). In nucleotides, the CDR3 is TGTGCCAGTAGTCCACGACTAGCGGGGGAGACAGATACGCAGTATTTT. As protein: CASSPRLAGETDTQYF. The full variable domain, rest sourced from reference TRBV19 and TRBJ2-3, is DGGITQSPKYLFRKEGQNVTLSCEQNLNHDAMYWYRQDPGQGLRLIYYSQIVNDFQKGDIAEGYSVSREKKESFPLTVTSAQKNPTAFYLCASSPRLAGETDTQYFGPGTRLTVL.

The V gene is TRBV5-5, the J gene TRBJ1-3; D uncertain. The CDR3 extends over 11 amino acids. Trimming stripped 6 bases from V and 5 bases from J, with 6 bases between. Germline CDR1 and CDR2: SGHKS and YYEKEE (reference sequence). Written as DNA, the CDR3 is TGTGCCAGCAATTCAAGAAACACCATATATTTT. This codes for CASNSRNTIYF.

This clone was seen a few times. The chain has TRBV20-1 and TRBJ2-5, with D perhaps matching TRBD2 (6 bases). The CDR3 has 11 residues. The V gene lost 3 bases and the J gene lost 4 bases, with 6 bases spanning the gap. From germline, CDR1 is DFQATT and CDR2 SNEGSKA (reference sequence). DNA of the CDR3: TGCAGTGCTAGGCGGGGAGAGACCCAGTACTTC. This encodes CSARRGETQYF.

The chain carries TRBV15 and TRBJ1-1, with no clear D. V lost 0 bases and J lost 4, with 15 bases in between. Looked up from germline, CDR1 is LNHNV and CDR2 is YYDKDF (reference sequence). The CDR3 covers 16 residues. CDR3 loop: CATSRDWEGTGTEAFF. The CDR3 DNA sequence: TGTGCCACCAGCAGAGATTGGGAGGGAACGGGCACTGAAGCTTTCTTT.

This clone was seen only once. The rearrangement uses TRBV12-5 and TRBJ2-7; perhaps TRBD1 as D (5 bases). Trimming stripped 0 bases from V and 2 bases from J, with 14 bases between. Germline loops: CDR1 LGHNT, CDR2 FRNRAP. This CDR3 has 16 amino acids. The CDR3 loop is CASGLVSAGLAYEQYF. CDR3 in DNA: TGTGCTAGTGGTTTGGTTTCGGCAGGGTTAGCCTACGAGCAGTACTTC.

This sequence joins TRBV19 and TRBJ1-2; D call uncertain. The germline gives CDR1 LNHDA, CDR2 SQIVND (reference sequence). This CDR3 has 15 amino acids. Trimming stripped 3 bases from V and 0 bases from J, with 11 bases between. The chain's CDR3 is CASSILALSNYGYTF. CDR3 sequence (DNA): TGTGCCAGTAGTATCCTAGCCTTATCTAACTATGGCTACACCTTC.

V and J are TRBV27 and TRBJ2-3; 9 bases line up with TRBD2. The CDR3 extends over 16 amino acids. V lost 4 bases, J lost 2 bases, and 7 bases stayed unmatched. Per the germline V gene, CDR1 is MNHEY and CDR2 is SMNVEV (reference sequence). Here the CDR3 reads CASSSPGTSLTDTQYF. DNA for the CDR3: TGTGCCAGCAGTTCCCCCGGGACTAGCCTCACAGATACGCAGTATTTT.

The genes are TRBV29-1 and TRBJ2-1, with 13 positions matching TRBD2. Germline values: CDR1 SQVTM, CDR2 ANQGSEA. The junction had 17 bases not matched to a gene; V was cut back by 5 bases and J by 10 bases. This CDR3 has 17 residues. The CDR3 sequence: CSVSTLPGLAGSGEQFF. CDR3 bases: TGCAGCGTTTCGACGCTACCGGGACTAGCGGGGAGCGGGGAGCAGTTCTTC.

This chain connects TRBV27 to TRBJ2-3; TRBD1 matches 7 bases. V shed 0 bases and J 2 bases; nucleotides not matched to a gene: 8. CDR3 size: 17 residues. CDR1 and CDR2 from the germline V gene are MNHEY and SMNVEV (reference sequence). CDR3 sequence (DNA): TGTGCCAGCAGTTTATCGACCGACAGGGTTAACACAGATACGCAGTATTTT. Its protein is CASSLSTDRVNTDTQYF.

The rearrangement joins TRBV27 to TRBJ1-1, with 8 bases lining up with TRBD1. The V and J ends lost 6 bases and 0 bases, in that order; junction bases with no gene match: 0. Germline V lookup: CDR1 MNHEY, CDR2 SMNVEV (reference sequence). The CDR3 totals 13 residues. The CDR3 sequence: CASRTGVNTEAFF. The CDR3 DNA reads as TGTGCCAGCAGGACAGGGGTGAACACTGAAGCTTTCTTT.

This clone was seen only a few times. The CDR3 spells CASSPREARSSYNEQFF. For the CDR3, the DNA is TGTGCCAGCAGCCCGAGGGAGGCCAGGAGCTCCTACAATGAGCAGTTCTTC. This chain connects TRBV7-3 to TRBJ2-1; TRBD2 is a possible D gene (6 bases). The CDR3 is 17 amino acids. CDR1 and CDR2 (germline): SGHTA, FQGTGA. Trimming took 5 bases from V and 0 from J, leaving 17 bases between them.

The V and J genes are TRBV7-6 and TRBJ2-5; no clear D. This CDR3 is 16 amino acids long. V lost 5 bases and J lost 2, with 18 bases in between. The germline V gene has CDR1 SGHVS and CDR2 FNYEAQ. CDR3: CASSEPHSVEQETQYF. The CDR3 nucleotides read TGTGCCAGCAGCGAGCCTCACAGTGTTGAGCAAGAGACCCAGTACTTC.

The rearrangement links TRBV5-4 to TRBJ2-2; no clear D. The V gene's germline CDR1 is SGHNT and CDR2 YYREEE (reference sequence). Trimming stripped 1 base from V and 1 base from J, with 8 bases between. The CDR3 extends over 15 amino acids. The chain's CDR3 is CASSLTRLNTGELFF. The CDR3 region has the DNA TGTGCCAGCAGCTTGACCAGACTGAACACCGGGGAGCTGTTTTTT.

This clone turned up a few times. This chain connects TRBV9 to TRBJ2-2; possibly TRBD1 for D (7 bases). Trimming pared 0 bases from V and 7 bases from J, leaving 16 bases between. The CDR3 has 16 amino acids. The V gene's germline CDR1 is SGDLS and CDR2 YYNGEE. The chain's CDR3 is CASSVALEGAFGELFF. Here the CDR3 DNA reads TGTGCCAGCAGCGTAGCTCTGGAGGGGGCGTTCGGGGAGCTGTTTTTT.

The sample holds a few counts of this clone. The rearrangement joins TRBV6-1 to TRBJ1-2; tentative D call: TRBD1 (6 bases). The CDR3 runs to 16 residues. Trimming shortened V by 2 bases and J by 4 bases, and 17 bases separated the two germline ends. Germline CDR1 reads MNHNS; CDR2 reads SASEGT. The CDR3 sequence: CASSENHPGVSYGYTF. CDR3 coding DNA: TGTGCCAGCAGTGAAAATCATCCAGGGGTTTCCTATGGCTACACCTTC.

As concerns this clone: The junction and the germline gene differ at one end; a read error may be behind it. The genes are TRBV6-6 and TRBJ2-7; 10 nucleotides agree with TRBD2. Looked up from germline, CDR1 is MNHNY and CDR2 is SVGAGI (reference sequence). This CDR3 region has 15 residues. CDR3 bases: TGTGCCAGCAGTACTATAGCGGGGGGCGGGTACGAGCGGTACTTC. The encoded protein is CASSTIAGGGYERYF.

CDR3 residues: CASAGRVMNTEAFF. For the CDR3, the DNA is TGTGCCTCGGCGGGAAGAGTTATGAACACTGAAGCTTTCTTT. This sequence joins TRBV6-5 and TRBJ1-1, with D unclear. This CDR3 region has 14 residues. Trimming pared 11 bases from V and 0 bases from J, leaving 16 bases between. The germline gives CDR1 MNHEY, CDR2 SVGAGI.

This clone was picked up a small number of times. J is TRBJ1-1 and V is TRBV5-6, with D perhaps TRBD1 (5 bases). V gave up 2 bases and J gave up 7 bases, with 21 bases separating them. CDR3 length equals 16 residues. Germline V gene lookup returns CDR1 SGHDT and CDR2 YYEEEE. The CDR3 protein is CASSLYGRTGDDEAFF. CDR3 in DNA: TGTGCCAGCAGCTTATATGGACGCACGGGGGATGATGAAGCTTTCTTT.

This clone has a handful of counts. The J gene is TRBJ2-2, the V gene TRBV19; the D gene is possibly TRBD1 (6 bases). This CDR3 is 14 amino acids long. Germline V gene lookup returns CDR1 LNHDA and CDR2 SQIVND (reference sequence). With 6 bases removed from V and 5 bases from J, the gap between germline ends came to 13 bases. The CDR3 reads CASRTGWETGELFF. CDR3 nucleotides: TGTGCCAGTAGAACAGGGTGGGAAACCGGGGAGCTGTTTTTT.

The chain links TRBV19 to TRBJ1-2; D is uncertain. The CDR3 is 16 residues long. Germline loops: CDR1 LNHDA, CDR2 SQIVND (reference sequence). The germline V and J ends were trimmed by 4 bases and 2 bases, with 17 bases remaining between them. DNA of the CDR3: TGTGCCAGTAGTAGATCGCATACAGCTCTAAACTATGGCTACACCTTC. Protein: CASSRSHTALNYGYTF.

The rearrangement joins TRBV6-4 to TRBJ1-2; no reliable D call. Germline CDR1 is MRHNA and CDR2 is SNTAGT. This CDR3 contains 13 residues. Trimming left V 0 bases short and J 7 bases short, with 9 bases between. The CDR3, as DNA: TGTGCCAGCAGTGACTCAAATTCGGGTGGCTACACCTTC. Its translation is CASSDSNSGGYTF.

This clone was found a few times. V usage is TRBV5-1 and J usage is TRBJ2-7, with 7 bases fitting TRBD1. The CDR3 spans 17 residues. J lost 3 bases, V lost 0 bases, and 12 bases had no gene match. Germline CDR1 reads SGHRS; CDR2 reads YFSETQ. CDR3 protein: CASSLGPSGSGGYEQYF. The DNA for the CDR3 is TGCGCCAGCAGCTTGGGGCCCAGTGGCTCAGGGGGCTACGAGCAGTACTTC.

The chain has TRBV27 and TRBJ2-1; 9 bases agree with TRBD2. CDR1 and CDR2 (germline): MNHEY, SMNVEV (reference sequence). The ends lost 6 bases at V and 4 bases at J; junction bases unmatched: 13. The CDR3 has 17 residues. The CDR3: CASSLGQVAGGYNEQFF. As DNA, the CDR3 is TGTGCCAGCAGCCTGGGCCAGGTTGCGGGGGGGTACAATGAGCAGTTCTTC.

The chain recombines TRBV6-1 with TRBJ2-3, with TRBD2 as a possible D gene (5 bases). V lost 5 bases and J lost 1, with 13 bases in between. Per the germline V gene, CDR1 is MNHNS and CDR2 is SASEGT. The CDR3 loop spans 15 amino acids. The CDR3 region is CASSMQDGGTDTQYF. The CDR3 nucleotides read TGTGCCAGCAGTATGCAGGACGGGGGCACAGATACGCAGTATTTT.

The chain is built from TRBV11-2 and TRBJ1-3; perhaps TRBD1 as D (6 bases). Germline CDR1 reads SGHAT; CDR2 reads FQNNGV. With 5 bases removed from V and 0 bases from J, the gap between germline ends came to 14 bases. This CDR3 region has 16 residues. DNA of the CDR3: TGTGCCAGCAGCGCCCGGGACAAGAGCTCTGGAAACACCATATATTTT. Encoded protein: CASSARDKSSGNTIYF.

The V call is TRBV28, the J call TRBJ2-7; TRBD2 matches 7 bases. Germline assignment: CDR1 MDHEN and CDR2 SYDVKM. The V and J ends lost 5 bases and 4 bases, in that order; junction bases with no gene match: 8. This CDR3 has 14 residues. In DNA form, the CDR3 reads TGTGCCAGCAGTGAGGGAGGGGACGATTACGAGCAGTACGTC. This sequence encodes CASSEGGDDYEQYV.

The V and J genes are TRBV5-5 and TRBJ1-1, with D maybe TRBD1 (5 bases). Germline V gene sequence: CDR1 SGHKS, CDR2 YYEKEE (reference sequence). The CDR3 contains 13 residues. V dropped 0 bases and J dropped 8 bases, with 11 bases sitting between them. Here the CDR3 reads CASSLGSGLEAFF. For the CDR3, the DNA is TGTGCCAGCAGCTTGGGGTCAGGGCTAGAAGCTTTCTTT.

The chain has TRBV27 and TRBJ1-1; D unclear. CDR1 and CDR2 from the germline V gene are MNHEY and SMNVEV (reference sequence). The V and J ends lost 9 bases and 4 bases respectively, with 18 bases between them. There are 14 residues in the CDR3. The CDR3 nucleotides read TGTGCCAGTTGGCTTCGGGGAATGGGCACTGAAGCTTTCTTT. It specifies CASWLRGMGTEAFF.